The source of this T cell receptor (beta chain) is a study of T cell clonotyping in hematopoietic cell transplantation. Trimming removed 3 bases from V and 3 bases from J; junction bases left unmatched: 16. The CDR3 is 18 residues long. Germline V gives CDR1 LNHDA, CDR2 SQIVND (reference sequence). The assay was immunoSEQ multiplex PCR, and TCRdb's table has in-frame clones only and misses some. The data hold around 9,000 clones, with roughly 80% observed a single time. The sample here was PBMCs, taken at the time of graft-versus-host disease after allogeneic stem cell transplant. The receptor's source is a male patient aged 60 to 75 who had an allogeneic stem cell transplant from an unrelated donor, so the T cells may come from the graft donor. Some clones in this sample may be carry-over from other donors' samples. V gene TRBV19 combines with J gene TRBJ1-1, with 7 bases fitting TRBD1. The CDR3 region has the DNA TGTGCCAGTAGTATTGGTCTTATGAGAGGGGGCTTGGACACTGAAGCTTTCTTT. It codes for CASSIGLMRGGLDTEAFF.